This T cell receptor (beta chain) is from a study of T-cell memory formation after mild COVID-19. Study conclusions and caveats: Second-wave clones that peaked on day 37 lacked confirmed SARS-CoV-2 specificity.

Each CDR3 protein is one row after TCRdb ran MiXCR on the 5' RACE reads. The sample lists roughly 280,000 distinct CDR3 sequences, under 20% occurring once. The CDR3 covers 18 residues. Germline V CDR1 and CDR2: MGHRA, YSYEKL. The J segment lost 0 bases and the V segment lost 5 bases, leaving 11 bases of the junction unmatched. A note on this clonotype: Its matching antigen is unknown.

The chain is built from TRBV4-1 and TRBJ2-2; 8 positions match TRBD1. The sequenced material came from PBMCs or a T cell subset sorted from them (not recorded which). The TCR sequence derives from a man aged 18 to 29 who had mild COVID-19 (a few samples of this study predate the infection). Cell type and time point are not known. The CDR3 here is CASSKVTGGNTNTGELFF. The CDR3 DNA is TGCGCCAGCAGCAAGGTTACAGGGGGTAATACGAACACCGGGGAGCTGTTTTTT.